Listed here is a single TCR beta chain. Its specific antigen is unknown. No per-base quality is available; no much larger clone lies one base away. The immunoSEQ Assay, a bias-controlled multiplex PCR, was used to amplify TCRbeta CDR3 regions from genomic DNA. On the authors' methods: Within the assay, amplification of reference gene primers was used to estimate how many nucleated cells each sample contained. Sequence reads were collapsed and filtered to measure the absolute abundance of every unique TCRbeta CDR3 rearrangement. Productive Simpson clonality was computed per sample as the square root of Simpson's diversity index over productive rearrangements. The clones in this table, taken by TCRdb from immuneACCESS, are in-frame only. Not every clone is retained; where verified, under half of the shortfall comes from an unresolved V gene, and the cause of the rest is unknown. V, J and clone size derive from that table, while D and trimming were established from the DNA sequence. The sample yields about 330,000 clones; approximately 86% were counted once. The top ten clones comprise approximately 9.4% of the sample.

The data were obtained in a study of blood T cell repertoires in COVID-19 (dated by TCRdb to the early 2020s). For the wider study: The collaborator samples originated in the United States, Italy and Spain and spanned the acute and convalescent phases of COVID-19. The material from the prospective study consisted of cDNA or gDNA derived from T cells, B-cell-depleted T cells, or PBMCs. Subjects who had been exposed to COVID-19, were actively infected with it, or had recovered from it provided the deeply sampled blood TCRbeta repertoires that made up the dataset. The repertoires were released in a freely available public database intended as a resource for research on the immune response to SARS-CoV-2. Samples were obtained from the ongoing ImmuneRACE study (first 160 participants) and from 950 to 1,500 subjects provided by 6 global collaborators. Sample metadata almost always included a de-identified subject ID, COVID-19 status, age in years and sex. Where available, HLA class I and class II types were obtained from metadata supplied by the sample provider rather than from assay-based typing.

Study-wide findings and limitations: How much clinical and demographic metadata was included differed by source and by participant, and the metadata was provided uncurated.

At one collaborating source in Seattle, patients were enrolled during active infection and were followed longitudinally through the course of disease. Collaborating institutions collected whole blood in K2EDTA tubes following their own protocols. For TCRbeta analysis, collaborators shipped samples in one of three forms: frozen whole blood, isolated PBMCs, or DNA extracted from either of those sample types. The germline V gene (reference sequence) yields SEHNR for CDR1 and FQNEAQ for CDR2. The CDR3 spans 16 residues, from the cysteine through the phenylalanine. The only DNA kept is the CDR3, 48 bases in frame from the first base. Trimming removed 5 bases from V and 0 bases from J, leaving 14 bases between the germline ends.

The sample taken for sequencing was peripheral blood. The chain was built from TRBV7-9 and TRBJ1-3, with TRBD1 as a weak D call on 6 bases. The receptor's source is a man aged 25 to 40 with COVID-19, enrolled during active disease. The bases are TGTGCCAGCAGCGCTGGGACACTGGGCTCTGGAAACACCATATATTTT. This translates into CASSAGTLGSGNTIYF.